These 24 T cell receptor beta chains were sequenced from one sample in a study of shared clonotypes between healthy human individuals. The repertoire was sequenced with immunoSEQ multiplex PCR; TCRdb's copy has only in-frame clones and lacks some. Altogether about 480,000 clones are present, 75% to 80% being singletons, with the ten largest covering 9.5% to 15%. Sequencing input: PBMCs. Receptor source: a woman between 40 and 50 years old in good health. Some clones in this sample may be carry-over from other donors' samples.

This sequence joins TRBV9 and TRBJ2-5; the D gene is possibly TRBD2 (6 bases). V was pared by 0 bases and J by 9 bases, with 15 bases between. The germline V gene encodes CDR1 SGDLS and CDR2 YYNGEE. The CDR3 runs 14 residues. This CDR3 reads CASSVASENVAQYF. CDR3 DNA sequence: TGTGCCAGCAGCGTAGCTAGCGAGAATGTGGCCCAGTACTTC.

CDR3 nucleotides: TGTGCCATCAGTGTAAGGGGGATCGACGAGCAGTACTTC. Its translation: CAISVRGIDEQYF. This sequence joins TRBV10-3 and TRBJ2-7, with D possibly being TRBD1 (6 bases). Trimming took off 4 bases at V and 5 bases at J, with 12 bases between the two ends. CDR1 is ENHRY, CDR2 SYGVKD, per germline. CDR3 length: 13 amino acids.

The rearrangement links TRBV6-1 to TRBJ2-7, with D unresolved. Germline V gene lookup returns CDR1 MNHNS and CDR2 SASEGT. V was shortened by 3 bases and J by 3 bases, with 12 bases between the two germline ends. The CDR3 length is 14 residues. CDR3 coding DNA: TGTGCCAGCAGTGATCTCCCGGATTTCTACGAGCAGTACTTC. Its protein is CASSDLPDFYEQYF.

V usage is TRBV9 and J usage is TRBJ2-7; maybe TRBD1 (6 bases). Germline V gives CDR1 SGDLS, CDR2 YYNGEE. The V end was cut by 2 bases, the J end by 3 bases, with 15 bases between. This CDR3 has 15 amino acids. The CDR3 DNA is TGTGCCAGCAGCGTTAACCCGGGGACACGCTACGAGCAGTACTTC. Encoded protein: CASSVNPGTRYEQYF.

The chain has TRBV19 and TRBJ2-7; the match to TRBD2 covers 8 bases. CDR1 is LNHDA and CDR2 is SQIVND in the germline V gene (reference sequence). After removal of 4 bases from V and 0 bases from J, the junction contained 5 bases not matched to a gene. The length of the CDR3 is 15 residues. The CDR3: CASSKLAGSSYEQYF. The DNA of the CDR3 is TGTGCCAGTAGTAAATTAGCGGGATCCTCCTACGAGCAGTACTTC.

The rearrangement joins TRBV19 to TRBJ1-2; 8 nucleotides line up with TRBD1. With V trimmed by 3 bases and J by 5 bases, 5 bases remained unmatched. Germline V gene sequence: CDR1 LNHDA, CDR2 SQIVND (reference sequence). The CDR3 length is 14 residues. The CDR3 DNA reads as TGTGCCAGTAGTATCGCCAGGGGGCCATATGGCTACACCTTC. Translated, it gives CASSIARGPYGYTF.

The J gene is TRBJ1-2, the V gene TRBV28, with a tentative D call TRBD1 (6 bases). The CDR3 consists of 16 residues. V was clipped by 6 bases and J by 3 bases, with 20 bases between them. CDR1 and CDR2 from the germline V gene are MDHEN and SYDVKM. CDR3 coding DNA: TGTGCCAGCAGCGCCTCTTGGGGGGCCGGGGACTATGGCTACACCTTC. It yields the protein CASSASWGAGDYGYTF.

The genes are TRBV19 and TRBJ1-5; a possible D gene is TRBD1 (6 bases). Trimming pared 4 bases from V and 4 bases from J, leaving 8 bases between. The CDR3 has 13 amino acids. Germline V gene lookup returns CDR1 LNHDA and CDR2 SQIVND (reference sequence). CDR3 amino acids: CASSRDTNQPQHF. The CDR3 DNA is TGTGCCAGTAGTAGGGACACGAATCAGCCCCAGCATTTT.

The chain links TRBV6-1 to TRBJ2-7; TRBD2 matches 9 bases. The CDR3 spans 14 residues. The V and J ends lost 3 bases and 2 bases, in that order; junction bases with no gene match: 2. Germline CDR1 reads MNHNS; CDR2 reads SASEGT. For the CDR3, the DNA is TGTGCCAGCAGTGATGGCGGGGGGGCCTACGAGCAGTACTTC. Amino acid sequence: CASSDGGGAYEQYF.

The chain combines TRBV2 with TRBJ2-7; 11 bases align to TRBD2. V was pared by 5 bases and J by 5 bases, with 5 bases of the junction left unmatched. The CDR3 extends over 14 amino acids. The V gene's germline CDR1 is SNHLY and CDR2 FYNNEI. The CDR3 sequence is CASSNLAGGDEQYF. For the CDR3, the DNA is TGTGCCAGCAGTAATCTAGCGGGAGGAGACGAGCAGTACTTC. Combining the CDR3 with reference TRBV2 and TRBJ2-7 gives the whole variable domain EPEVTQTPSHQVTQMGQEVILRCVPISNHLYFYWYRQILGQKVEFLVSFYNNEISEKSEIFDDQFSVERPDGSNFTLKIRSTKLEDSAMYFCASSNLAGGDEQYFGPGTRLTVT.

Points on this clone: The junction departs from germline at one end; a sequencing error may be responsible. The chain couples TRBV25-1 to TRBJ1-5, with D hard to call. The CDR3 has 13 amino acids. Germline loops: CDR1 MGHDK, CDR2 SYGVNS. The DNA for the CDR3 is TGTGCCAGCAGCGAATTACGGGGTTCGCCCCAGCATTTT. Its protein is CASSELRGSPQHF. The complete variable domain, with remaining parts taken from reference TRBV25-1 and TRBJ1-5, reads EADIYQTPRYLVIGTGKKITLECSQTMGHDKMYWYQQDPGMELHLIHYSYGVNSTEKGDLSSESTVSRIRTEHFPLTLESARPSHTSQYLCASSELRGSPQHFGDGTRLSIL.

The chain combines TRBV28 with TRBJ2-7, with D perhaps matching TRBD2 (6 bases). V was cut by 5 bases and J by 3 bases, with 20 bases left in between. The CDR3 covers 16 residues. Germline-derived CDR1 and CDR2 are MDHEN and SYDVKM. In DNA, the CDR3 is TGTGCCAGCAGTATAGCCGCCGGGACTGGGCTCTACGAGCAGTACTTC. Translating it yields CASSIAAGTGLYEQYF.

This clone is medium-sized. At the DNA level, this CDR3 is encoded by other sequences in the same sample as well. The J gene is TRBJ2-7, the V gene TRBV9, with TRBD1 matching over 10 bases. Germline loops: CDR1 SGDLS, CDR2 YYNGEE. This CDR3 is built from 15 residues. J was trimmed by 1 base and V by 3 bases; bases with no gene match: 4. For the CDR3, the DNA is TGTGCCAGCAGCGAGGGACAGGGGTGGTCCTACGAGCAGTACTTC. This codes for CASSEGQGWSYEQYF.

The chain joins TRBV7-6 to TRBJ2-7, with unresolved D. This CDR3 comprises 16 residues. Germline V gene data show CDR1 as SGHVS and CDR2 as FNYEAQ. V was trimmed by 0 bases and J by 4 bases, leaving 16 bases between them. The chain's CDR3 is CASSLARSEVPYEQYF. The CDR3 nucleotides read TGTGCCAGCAGCTTAGCAAGGTCGGAAGTCCCGTACGAGCAGTACTTC.

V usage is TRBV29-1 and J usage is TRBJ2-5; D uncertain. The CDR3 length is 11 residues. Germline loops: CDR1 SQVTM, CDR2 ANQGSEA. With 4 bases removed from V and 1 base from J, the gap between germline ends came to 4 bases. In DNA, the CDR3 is TGCAGCGTTGGGGCCCAAGAGACCCAGTACTTC. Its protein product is CSVGAQETQYF.

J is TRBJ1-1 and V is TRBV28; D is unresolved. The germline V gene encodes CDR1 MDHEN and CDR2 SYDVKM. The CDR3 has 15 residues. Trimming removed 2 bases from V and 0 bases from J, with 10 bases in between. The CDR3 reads CASSLIRRMNTEAFF. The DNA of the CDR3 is TGTGCCAGCAGTTTAATCAGGCGAATGAACACTGAAGCTTTCTTT.

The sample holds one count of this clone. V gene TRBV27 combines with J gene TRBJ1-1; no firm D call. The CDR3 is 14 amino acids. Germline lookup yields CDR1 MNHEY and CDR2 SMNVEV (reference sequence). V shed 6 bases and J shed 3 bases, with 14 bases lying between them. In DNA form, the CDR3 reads TGTGCCAGCAGCGAGGGTGGATTCGACACTGAAGCTTTCTTT. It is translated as CASSEGGFDTEAFF.

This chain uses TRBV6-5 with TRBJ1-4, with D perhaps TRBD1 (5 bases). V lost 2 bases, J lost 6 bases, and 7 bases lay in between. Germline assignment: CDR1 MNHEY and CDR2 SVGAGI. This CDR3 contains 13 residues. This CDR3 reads CASSYARDEKLFF. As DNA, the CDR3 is TGTGCCAGCAGTTACGCCAGGGATGAAAAACTGTTTTTT.

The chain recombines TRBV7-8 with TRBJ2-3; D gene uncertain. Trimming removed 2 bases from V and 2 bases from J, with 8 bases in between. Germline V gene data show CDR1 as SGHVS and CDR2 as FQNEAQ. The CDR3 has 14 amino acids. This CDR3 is CASSLTWDTDTQYF. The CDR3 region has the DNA TGTGCCAGCAGCTTAACGTGGGACACAGATACGCAGTATTTT.

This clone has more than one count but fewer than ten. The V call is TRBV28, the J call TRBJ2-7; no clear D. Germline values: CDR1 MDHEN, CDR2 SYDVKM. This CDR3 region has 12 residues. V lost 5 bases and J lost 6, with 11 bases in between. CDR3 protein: CASSDPNREQYF. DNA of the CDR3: TGTGCCAGCAGTGACCCGAACCGCGAGCAGTACTTC. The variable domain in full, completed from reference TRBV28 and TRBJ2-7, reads DVKVTQSSRYLVKRTGEKVFLECVQDMDHENMFWYRQDPGLGLRLIYFSYDVKMKEKGDIPEGYSVSREKKERFSLILESASTNQTSMYLCASSDPNREQYFGPGTRLTVT.

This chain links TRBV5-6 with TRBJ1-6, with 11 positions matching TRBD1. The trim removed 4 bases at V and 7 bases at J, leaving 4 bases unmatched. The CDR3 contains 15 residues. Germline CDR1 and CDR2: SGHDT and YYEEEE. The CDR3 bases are TGTGCCAGCAGCCCTAGGACAGGGGGCAATTCACCCCTCCACTTT. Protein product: CASSPRTGGNSPLHF.

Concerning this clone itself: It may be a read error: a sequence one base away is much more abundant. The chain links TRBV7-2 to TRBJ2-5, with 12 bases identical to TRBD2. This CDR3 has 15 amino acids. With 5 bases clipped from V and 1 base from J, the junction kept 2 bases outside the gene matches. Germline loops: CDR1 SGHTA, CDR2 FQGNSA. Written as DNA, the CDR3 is TGTGCCAGCAGCCCGACTAGCGGGAGCCAAGAGACCCAGTACTTC. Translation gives CASSPTSGSQETQYF.

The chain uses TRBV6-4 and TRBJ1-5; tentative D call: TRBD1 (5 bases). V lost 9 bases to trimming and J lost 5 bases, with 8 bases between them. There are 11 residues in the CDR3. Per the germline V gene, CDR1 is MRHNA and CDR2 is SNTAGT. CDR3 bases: TGTGCCAGGGGACCTGATCAGCCCCAGCATTTT. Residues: CARGPDQPQHF.

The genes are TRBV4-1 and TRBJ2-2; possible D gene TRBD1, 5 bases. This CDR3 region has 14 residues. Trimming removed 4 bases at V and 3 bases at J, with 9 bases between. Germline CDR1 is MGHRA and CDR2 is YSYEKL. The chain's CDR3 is CASSLGQYTGELFF. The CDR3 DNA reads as TGCGCCAGCAGCCTCGGACAATACACCGGGGAGCTGTTTTTT.